A selection of T cell receptor beta chains follows, all from one sample in a study of T cell changes during pregnancy in multiple sclerosis. TCRdb's table, derived via immunoSEQ multiplex PCR, lists solely in-frame clones and lacks some. Of some 140,000 clones listed, roughly 96% were seen once; the top ten hold 0.44%. This specimen consisted of peripheral blood, obtained after pregnancy. The receptors come from a female donor with multiple sclerosis, enrolled in a pregnancy study. CDR3s include the opening cysteine and the closing phenylalanine or tryptophan.

>TRBV21-1
CASSKNPFSGVNYEQYF
>TRBV6-5
CASSYFARSGEQYF
>TRBV7-6
CASNTSGRSAYNEQFF
>TRBV5-1
CASSLDNNEQFF
>TRBV5-1
CASSLSTFRDTQYF
>TRBV4-1
CASSQGTGEETQYF
>TRBV7-3
CASARGGAADTQYF
>TRBV15
CATSRGGLGQPQHF
>TRBV7-2
CASSSLDTDTQYF
>TRBV27
CASSLFPGGYEQYF
>TRBV2
CASSESGGYGYTF
>TRBV6-1
CASREGQSSGANVLTF
>TRBV29-1
CSVVTTAEQYF
>TRBV5-4
CASSFPGQGVTDTQYF
>TRBV28
CASSLILAGGPKSYEQYF
>TRBV6-5
CASSYSGKTYEQYF
>TRBV6-4
CASSDRGPPTGELFF
>TRBV7-2
CASSLSGGGNQPQHF
>TRBV9
CASSVEYRGQETQYF
>TRBV29-1
CSAAPKLQETQYF
>TRBV7-9
CASSLVEAPNTGELFF
>TRBV4-3
CASSQTGGSGNTIYF
>TRBV25-1
CASSEYSKGATGELFF
>TRBV7-9
CASSSRQGTSEAFF
>TRBV6-5
CASSYSGTGSEKLFF
>TRBV5-4
CASSSTGRFTGELFF
>TRBV4-1
CASSPGTESYSNQPQHF
>TRBV5-6
CASSLGENYNEQFF
>TRBV18
CASSAQVAGGPGTGELFF
>TRBV5-1
CASQLAGDYEQYF
>TRBV28
CASSLARMVYEQYF
>TRBV4-2
CASSQGQGMNTEAFF
>TRBV28
CASSLLAGASEQYF
>TRBV9
CASSVEENYGYTF
>TRBV15
CATSRDRGIYGYTF
>TRBV2
CASSGGWGLAGLRRRYEQYF
>TRBV2
CASRTRTEAFF
>TRBV6-5
CASSVQGVGELFF
>TRBV5-5
CASSFAGSYEQYF
>TRBV13
CASSFRDPASAEQFF
>TRBV29-1
CSVVKTYNEQFF
>TRBV5-1
CASSFRGDRGRVMPYEAFF
>TRBV7-9
CASSSTMQGAVTEAFF
>TRBV28
CASSYRGHKKGATNEKLFF
>TRBV28
CAVLEGQGDQPQHF
>TRBV27
CASRRQGYEQYF
>TRBV9
CASSVIPGTGTDTQYF
>TRBV7-6
CASSLGRDGFEKLFF
>TRBV7-2
CASSLVLAGVDYEQYF
>TRBV11-2
CASSLWGGSSGRDEQYF
>TRBV25-1
CASSEDRVGADTQYF
>TRBV5-1
CASSLTGAGNTIYF